The 13 T cell receptor beta chains below were found in one sample sequenced in a study of radiotherapy plus CTLA-4 blockade in lung cancer. Sequenced by immunoSEQ multiplex PCR; TCRdb stores in-frame clones only, minus some. The sample yields 90,000 to 150,000 clones, about 77% seen once. Sequenced material: peripheral blood, taken from a patient treated with radiotherapy plus ipilimumab. The receptors here all came from a human donor with non-small cell lung cancer who had a partial response to radiotherapy plus ipilimumab.

In its sample, this clone was seen a few times. The chain employs TRBV11-2 and TRBJ2-1, with 9 bases fitting TRBD1. The CDR3 runs 16 residues. CDR1 and CDR2 (germline): SGHAT, FQNNGV. V shed 5 bases, J shed 9 bases, and the junction held 14 bases outside the gene matches. The CDR3 DNA follows: TGTGCCAGCAGCCGCTGGGGGGGACAGGGTGTTCCTGAGCAGTTCTTC. Translating gives CASSRWGGQGVPEQFF.

The chain joins TRBV7-9 to TRBJ1-1; no firm D call. V was clipped by 2 bases and J by 1 base, with 8 bases between them. Looked up from germline, CDR1 is SEHNR and CDR2 is FQNEAQ (reference sequence). The CDR3 is 14 amino acids. CDR3: CASSLTGENTEAFF. CDR3 sequence (DNA): TGTGCCAGCAGCTTAACGGGAGAGAACACTGAAGCTTTCTTT.

The rearrangement links TRBV7-8 to TRBJ2-7; TRBD2 matches 8 bases. The V segment lost 2 bases and the J segment 5 bases; nucleotides outside the gene matches: 14. The germline V gene encodes CDR1 SGHVS and CDR2 FQNEAQ. The CDR3 covers 17 residues. CDR3 in DNA: TGTGCCAGCAGCTTACACGGGGGACTAGGTAGTTTCAACGAGCAGTACGTC. Its translation is CASSLHGGLGSFNEQYV.

This clone was recorded a few times. This chain links TRBV5-1 with TRBJ2-3; D remains ambiguous. CDR3 size: 15 residues. Germline loops: CDR1 SGHRS, CDR2 YFSETQ. The V end lost 5 bases, the J end lost 0 bases, and 13 bases lay between the germline ends. The CDR3 DNA is TGCGCCAGCAGGCTGCAGATCCTTAGCACAGATACGCAGTATTTT. Protein: CASRLQILSTDTQYF.

V and J are TRBV6-4 and TRBJ1-2, with 8 bases lining up with TRBD1. The CDR3 runs 15 residues. After removal of 6 bases from V and 7 bases from J, the junction contained 13 bases not matched to a gene. Germline V gene lookup returns CDR1 MRHNA and CDR2 SNTAGT. Written as DNA, the CDR3 is TGTGCCAGCAGCGCGACAGGGGAAAGTTCGGGTGGCTACACCTTC. Protein product: CASSATGESSGGYTF.

This chain connects TRBV28 to TRBJ2-1; the match to TRBD1 covers 10 bases. The germline V gene has CDR1 MDHEN and CDR2 SYDVKM. The CDR3 runs 19 residues. Losses at the gene ends were 5 bases for V and 0 bases for J; bases not matched to a gene: 13. The CDR3 DNA follows: TGTGCCAGCAGTCCTCATTCCGGGACAGGGGTCTTCTCCTACAATGAGCAGTTCTTC. It codes for CASSPHSGTGVFSYNEQFF. Full variable domain (rest looked up from reference TRBV28 and TRBJ2-1): DVKVTQSSRYLVKRTGEKVFLECVQDMDHENMFWYRQDPGLGLRLIYFSYDVKMKEKGDIPEGYSVSREKKERFSLILESASTNQTSMYLCASSPHSGTGVFSYNEQFFGPGTRLTVL.

This clone is medium-sized (0.01 to 0.1%) within its sample. The chain employs TRBV7-9 and TRBJ2-3; D is perhaps TRBD1 (5 bases). Trimming stripped 5 bases from V and 4 bases from J, with 10 bases between. There are 13 residues in the CDR3. Germline CDR1 and CDR2: SEHNR and FQNEAQ (reference sequence). For the CDR3, the DNA is TGTGCCAGCAGCCCTCAGGGTCCAGATACGCAGTATTTT. This gives the protein CASSPQGPDTQYF.

The chain carries TRBV5-1 and TRBJ2-2; 8 bases fit TRBD2. This CDR3 region has 16 residues. Trimming removed 0 bases from V and 1 base from J; junction bases left unmatched: 2. In germline, CDR1 is SGHRS, CDR2 YFSETQ. The CDR3 DNA sequence: TGCGCCAGCAGCTTGGAGCTAGCGGGGAACACCGGGGAGCTGTTTTTT. Translation gives CASSLELAGNTGELFF. The full variable domain, its missing parts supplied by reference TRBV5-1 and TRBJ2-2, is KAGVTQTPRYLIKTRGQQVTLSCSPISGHRSVSWYQQTPGQGLQFLFEYFSETQRNKGNFPGRFSGRQFSNSRSEMNVSTLELGDSALYLCASSLELAGNTGELFFGEGSRLTVL.

This clone appeared a single time. V and J are TRBV6-6 and TRBJ2-3; TRBD2 might be the D (7 bases). The CDR3 spans 14 residues. Germline CDR1 reads MNHNY; CDR2 reads SVGAGI (reference sequence). The V and J ends lost 7 bases and 3 bases respectively, with 14 bases between them. The CDR3 is CASTAGALTDTQYF. CDR3 DNA: TGTGCCAGCACGGCGGGGGCTCTGACAGATACGCAGTATTTT.

A note on this clone: The junction differs from germline at one of its ends, possibly a read error. Other DNA sequences in this sample translate to the same CDR3. V is TRBV9 and J is TRBJ2-3, with 9 bases aligning to TRBD1. The CDR3 extends over 15 amino acids. Germline CDR1 reads SGDLS; CDR2 reads YYNGEE. CDR3 residues: CASSRRDRDTDTQYF. The CDR3 coding sequence is TGCGCCAGCAGCCGAAGGGACAGGGACACAGATACGCAGTATTTT.

Here the CDR3 DNA reads TGTGCCAGCAGTGTATCACAAGATCAGCCCCAGCATTTT. Encoded protein: CASSVSQDQPQHF. J is TRBJ1-5 and V is TRBV6-1, with D unresolved. Trimming stripped 4 bases from V and 5 bases from J, with 9 bases between. Germline values: CDR1 MNHNS, CDR2 SASEGT. The CDR3 has 13 residues.

This clone was seen only once. The chain's CDR3 is CAWSVVLAGNEQFF. The CDR3 DNA is TGTGCCTGGAGTGTTGTACTAGCGGGAAATGAGCAGTTCTTC. The chain carries TRBV30 and TRBJ2-1, with 10 positions matching TRBD2. Germline assignment: CDR1 GTSNPN and CDR2 SVGIG (reference sequence). J lost 7 bases, V lost 0 bases, and 3 bases had no gene match. The CDR3 sequence is 14 residues long.

This clone was observed a few times. The chain uses TRBV7-9 and TRBJ1-1; TRBD1 agrees at 8 bases. The CDR3 is 15 amino acids. V gave up 5 bases and J gave up 10 bases; unmatched junction bases: 15. The germline CDR1 and CDR2 sequences are SEHNR and FQNEAQ (reference sequence). The CDR3 region is CASSPRAGQEKIAFF. CDR3 nucleotides: TGTGCCAGCAGCCCTAGAGCGGGACAGGAAAAAATAGCTTTCTTT.